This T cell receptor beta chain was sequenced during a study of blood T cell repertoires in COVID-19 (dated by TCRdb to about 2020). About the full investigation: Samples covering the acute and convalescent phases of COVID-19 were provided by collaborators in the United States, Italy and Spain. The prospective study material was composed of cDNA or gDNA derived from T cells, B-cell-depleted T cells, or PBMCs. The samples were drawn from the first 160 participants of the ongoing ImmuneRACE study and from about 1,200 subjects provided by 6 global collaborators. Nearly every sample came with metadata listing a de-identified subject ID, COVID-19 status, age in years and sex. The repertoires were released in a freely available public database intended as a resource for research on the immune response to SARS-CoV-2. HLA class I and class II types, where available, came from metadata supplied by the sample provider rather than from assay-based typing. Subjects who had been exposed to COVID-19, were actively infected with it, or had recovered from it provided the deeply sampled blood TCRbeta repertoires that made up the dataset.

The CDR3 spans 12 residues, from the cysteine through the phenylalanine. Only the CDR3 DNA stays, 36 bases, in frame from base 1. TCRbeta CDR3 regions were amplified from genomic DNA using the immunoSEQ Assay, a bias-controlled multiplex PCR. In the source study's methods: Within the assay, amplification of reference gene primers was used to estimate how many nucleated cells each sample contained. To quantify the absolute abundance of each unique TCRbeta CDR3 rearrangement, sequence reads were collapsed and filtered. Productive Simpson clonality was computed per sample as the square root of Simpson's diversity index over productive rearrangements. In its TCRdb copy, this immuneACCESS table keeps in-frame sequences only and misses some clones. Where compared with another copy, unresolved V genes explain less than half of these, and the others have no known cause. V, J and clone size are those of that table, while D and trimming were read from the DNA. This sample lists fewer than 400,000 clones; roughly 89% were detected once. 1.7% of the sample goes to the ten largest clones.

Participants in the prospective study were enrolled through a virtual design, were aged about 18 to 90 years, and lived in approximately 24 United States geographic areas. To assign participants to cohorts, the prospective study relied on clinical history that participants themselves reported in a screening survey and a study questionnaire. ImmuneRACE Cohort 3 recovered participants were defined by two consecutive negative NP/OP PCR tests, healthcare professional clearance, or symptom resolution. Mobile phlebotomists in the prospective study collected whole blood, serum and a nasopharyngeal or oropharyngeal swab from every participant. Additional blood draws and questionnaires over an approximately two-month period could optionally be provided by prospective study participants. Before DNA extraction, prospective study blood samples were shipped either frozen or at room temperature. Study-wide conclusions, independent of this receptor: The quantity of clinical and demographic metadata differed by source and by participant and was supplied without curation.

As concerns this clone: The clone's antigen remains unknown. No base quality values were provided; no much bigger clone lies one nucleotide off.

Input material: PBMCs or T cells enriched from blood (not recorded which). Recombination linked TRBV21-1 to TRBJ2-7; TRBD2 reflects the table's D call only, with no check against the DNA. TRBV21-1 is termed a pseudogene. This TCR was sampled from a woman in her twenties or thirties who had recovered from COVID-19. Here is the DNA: TGTGCCAGCAACGGGAGGGCCCACGAGCAGTACTTC. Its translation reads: CASNGRAHEQYF.